The next 26 T cell receptor beta chains were all read from a single sample in a study of T cell changes during pregnancy in multiple sclerosis. The repertoire was sequenced with immunoSEQ multiplex PCR; TCRdb's copy has only in-frame clones and lacks some. This sample has 76,000 or so clones, with 80% to 95% found just once. The sequences come from peripheral blood, collected in the second trimester of pregnancy. The receptors stem from a female donor in good health, enrolled as a control in a pregnancy study.

With respect to this clone: Different DNA sequences within this sample yield the same CDR3. V and J are TRBV4-2 and TRBJ1-2; 7 nucleotides line up with TRBD1. This CDR3 comprises 14 residues. Germline CDR1 reads LGHNA; CDR2 reads YNFKEQ. The trim removed 0 bases at V and 3 bases at J, leaving 1 base unmatched. CDR3 in amino acids: CASSQDGQDYGYTF. CDR3 nucleotides: TGTGCCAGCAGCCAAGATGGACAGGACTATGGCTACACCTTC.

The chain uses TRBV30 and TRBJ1-1, with D perhaps matching TRBD1 (5 bases). CDR1 and CDR2 from the germline V gene are GTSNPN and SVGIG (reference sequence). Between the trimmed V and J ends, which lost 1 base and 5 bases, there was a span of 17 bases. This CDR3 has 15 amino acids. CDR3 region: CAWSAFSGHLTEAFF. The DNA for the CDR3 is TGTGCCTGGAGTGCCTTCTCTGGACACCTTACTGAAGCTTTCTTT.

The rearrangement joins TRBV11-3 to TRBJ2-7, with TRBD2 as a possible D gene (5 bases). CDR3 size: 13 residues. Germline CDR1 and CDR2: SGHNT and YENEEA. V dropped 1 base and J dropped 6 bases, with 10 bases sitting between them. The DNA for the CDR3 is TGTGCCAGCAGCTTAGTAAGCGAGGGCGAGCAGTACTTC. It yields the protein CASSLVSEGEQYF. Looking up the rest from reference TRBV11-3 and TRBJ2-7 gives the full variable domain: EAGVVQSPRYKIIEKKQPVAFWCNPISGHNTLYWYLQNLGQGPELLIRYENEEAVDDSQLPKDRFSAERLKGVDSTLKIQPAELGDSAVYLCASSLVSEGEQYFGPGTRLTVT.

The rearrangement joins TRBV7-8 to TRBJ2-3, with 9 nucleotides matching TRBD2. This CDR3 is built from 16 residues. The germline gives CDR1 SGHVS, CDR2 FQNEAQ. V lost 4 bases, J lost 1 base, and 6 bases stayed unmatched. CDR3 amino acids: CASSSRERGGTDTQYF. CDR3 nucleotide sequence: TGTGCCAGCAGCTCGCGGGAGCGGGGGGGCACAGATACGCAGTATTTT. Filled out from reference TRBV7-8 and TRBJ2-3, the complete variable domain reads GAGVSQSPRYKVAKRGQDVALRCDPISGHVSLFWYQQALGQGPEFLTYFQNEAQLDKSGLPSDRFFAERPEGSVSTLKIQRTQQEDSAVYLCASSSRERGGTDTQYFGPGTRLTVL.

The genes are TRBV15 and TRBJ2-1; 11 positions agree with TRBD2. Germline CDR1 reads LNHNV; CDR2 reads YYDKDF (reference sequence). This CDR3 is built from 15 residues. V lost 5 bases, J lost 4 bases, and 4 bases stayed unmatched. CDR3: CATSPGTSGYNEQFF. Here the CDR3 DNA reads TGTGCCACCAGCCCCGGGACTAGCGGATACAATGAGCAGTTCTTC.

This clone came up a few times. CDR3 amino acids: CASSEGLANTYEQYF. CDR3 DNA: TGTGCCAGCAGCGAGGGACTAGCTAATACCTACGAGCAGTACTTC. This sequence joins TRBV7-2 and TRBJ2-7; 9 bases align to TRBD2. CDR3 length: 15 amino acids. V dropped 5 bases and J dropped 2; count of bases not matched to a gene: 7. CDR1 SGHTA and CDR2 FQGNSA come from the germline V gene.

V is TRBV7-2 and J is TRBJ1-5; D remains unclear. V lost 0 bases, J lost 5 bases, and 11 bases lay in between. The CDR3 has 15 amino acids. Germline CDR1 reads SGHTA; CDR2 reads FQGNSA. The CDR3 reads CASSLAAVRDQPQHF. In DNA form, the CDR3 reads TGTGCCAGCAGCTTAGCCGCGGTGCGGGATCAGCCCCAGCATTTT.

The rearrangement links TRBV27 to TRBJ1-2, with a tentative D call TRBD1 (5 bases). CDR1 is MNHEY, CDR2 SMNVEV, per germline (reference sequence). With 4 bases removed from V and 0 bases from J, the gap between germline ends came to 12 bases. CDR3 size: 15 residues. The CDR3 nucleotides read TGTGCCAGCAGTTCTTCAGGGTCTCCTAACTATGGCTACACCTTC. This sequence encodes CASSSSGSPNYGYTF.

V and J are TRBV2 and TRBJ2-1, with D possibly TRBD2 on 7 matching bases. Trimming pared 4 bases from V and 0 bases from J, leaving 10 bases between. Per the germline V gene, CDR1 is SNHLY and CDR2 is FYNNEI. The CDR3 loop spans 15 amino acids. CDR3 residues: CASSGGGNSYNEQFF. CDR3 bases: TGTGCCAGCAGTGGCGGGGGCAACTCCTACAATGAGCAGTTCTTC.

The J gene is TRBJ1-2, the V gene TRBV13; the D gene is possibly TRBD1 (6 bases). This CDR3 is built from 13 residues. V was shortened by 4 bases and J by 7 bases, with 13 bases between the two germline ends. Germline V lookup: CDR1 PRHDT, CDR2 FYEKMQ (reference sequence). CDR3 in DNA: TGTGCCAGCAGCTCCAGGGGTGGTGGTGGCTACACCTTC. It encodes CASSSRGGGGYTF.

This chain joins TRBV7-2 and TRBJ1-1, with a possible D match to TRBD1 (6 bases). V was shortened by 1 base and J by 7 bases, with 13 bases between the two germline ends. This CDR3 is built from 14 residues. Germline V gene data show CDR1 as SGHTA and CDR2 as FQGNSA. The CDR3: CASSLGQGLNEAFF. The DNA of the CDR3 is TGTGCCAGCAGCTTAGGTCAGGGGCTGAATGAAGCTTTCTTT.

CDR3 nucleotide sequence: TGTGCCATCAGTCCCCAGGGGATGAAAGAGACCCAGTACTTC. It translates to CAISPQGMKETQYF. V usage is TRBV10-3 and J usage is TRBJ2-5; D is perhaps TRBD1 (6 bases). V was shortened by 5 bases and J by 3 bases, with 13 bases between the two germline ends. The CDR3 covers 14 residues. Germline V gives CDR1 ENHRY, CDR2 SYGVKD.

The chain is built from TRBV7-3 and TRBJ2-3; D possibly corresponds to TRBD2 (6 bases). Trimming pared 2 bases from V and 0 bases from J, leaving 9 bases between. CDR3 length: 15 amino acids. Looked up from germline, CDR1 is SGHTA and CDR2 is FQGTGA. DNA of the CDR3: TGTGCCAGCAGCTTAGATGGGACTAGCACAGATACGCAGTATTTT. It codes for CASSLDGTSTDTQYF.

This clone was observed a few times. The gene calls are TRBV29-1 and TRBJ1-1; possible D gene TRBD1, 6 bases. Between the trimmed V and J ends, which lost 7 bases and 10 bases, there was a span of 19 bases. The CDR3 is 12 residues long. Looked up from germline, CDR1 is SQVTM and CDR2 is ANQGSEA. The CDR3 DNA is TGCAGCGCACTGACAGGTACCGAGGTAGCTTTCTTT. Protein product: CSALTGTEVAFF.

The rearrangement uses TRBV5-1 and TRBJ1-3; possibly TRBD1 for D (5 bases). The germline V gene has CDR1 SGHRS and CDR2 YFSETQ. The V end lost 7 bases, the J end lost 0 bases, and 14 bases lay between the germline ends. This CDR3 is built from 15 residues. The CDR3 DNA follows: TGCGCCAGCTCAATGGACACGAGCTCTGGAAACACCATATATTTT. Its protein product is CASSMDTSSGNTIYF.

This clone was seen just once. The J gene is TRBJ2-1, the V gene TRBV2, with 9 positions matching TRBD1. CDR3 size: 16 residues. Per germline, CDR1 SNHLY and CDR2 FYNNEI. V shed 6 bases and J 8 bases; nucleotides not matched to a gene: 14. CDR3 loop: CASRNTGTGLEDEQFF. CDR3 coding DNA: TGTGCCAGCAGGAATACCGGGACAGGGTTGGAGGATGAGCAGTTCTTC.

The chain links TRBV19 to TRBJ1-5; 11 bases are a match to TRBD1. The CDR3 is made up of 15 amino acids. V dropped 3 bases and J dropped 5; count of bases not matched to a gene: 3. The germline V gene has CDR1 LNHDA and CDR2 SQIVND (reference sequence). The CDR3 loop is CASSMGQGEHQPQHF. In DNA form, the CDR3 reads TGTGCCAGTAGTATGGGACAGGGGGAACATCAGCCCCAGCATTTT.

The genes are TRBV4-1 and TRBJ2-1, with 11 bases lining up with TRBD2. In germline, CDR1 is MGHRA, CDR2 YSYEKL. The CDR3 is made up of 17 amino acids. V gave up 3 bases and J gave up 3 bases; unmatched junction bases: 7. This CDR3 is CASSQAVAGGFYNEQFF. CDR3 sequence (DNA): TGCGCCAGCAGCCAGGCCGTAGCGGGGGGGTTCTACAATGAGCAGTTCTTC.

The gene calls are TRBV2 and TRBJ1-4; tentatively, D is TRBD1 (6 bases). CDR1 and CDR2 from the germline V gene are SNHLY and FYNNEI. The CDR3 has 14 residues. Trimming shortened V by 6 bases and J by 6 bases, and 14 bases separated the two germline ends. The CDR3 loop is CASRLQGIDEKLFF. In DNA form, the CDR3 reads TGTGCCAGCAGGCTACAGGGCATTGATGAAAAACTGTTTTTT. Variable domain in full (rest from reference TRBV2 and TRBJ1-4): EPEVTQTPSHQVTQMGQEVILRCVPISNHLYFYWYRQILGQKVEFLVSFYNNEISEKSEIFDDQFSVERPDGSNFTLKIRSTKLEDSAMYFCASRLQGIDEKLFFGSGTQLSVL.

The genes are TRBV10-3 and TRBJ1-2; the match to TRBD1 covers 11 bases. From germline, CDR1 is ENHRY and CDR2 SYGVKD. This CDR3 contains 16 residues. V gave up 3 bases and J gave up 4 bases; unmatched junction bases: 7. The CDR3 protein is CAISETGTGGFYGYTF. DNA of the CDR3: TGTGCCATCAGTGAAACCGGGACAGGGGGTTTCTATGGCTACACCTTC.

V gene TRBV5-8 combines with J gene TRBJ1-1; TRBD1 matches at 11 bases. This CDR3 is built from 16 residues. Germline loops: CDR1 SGHTS, CDR2 YDEGEE. After removal of 1 base from V and 5 bases from J, the junction contained 7 bases not matched to a gene. Here the CDR3 reads CASSLFVGTGGTEAFF. CDR3 sequence (DNA): TGTGCCAGCAGCTTGTTTGTGGGGACAGGGGGGACTGAAGCTTTCTTT.

The chain has TRBV6-5 and TRBJ2-3; D not resolved. There are 12 residues in the CDR3. Trimming cost V 6 bases and J 6 bases, with 10 bases left between them. Germline V gives CDR1 MNHEY, CDR2 SVGAGI. In DNA, the CDR3 is TGTGCCAGCAGAGACTTACTGGATACGCAGTATTTT. Translation: CASRDLLDTQYF.

The rearrangement links TRBV7-3 to TRBJ1-1; D is possibly TRBD1 (6 bases). Trimming left V 3 bases short and J 11 bases short, with 22 bases between. Per germline, CDR1 SGHTA and CDR2 FQGTGA. The CDR3 length is 15 residues. CDR3 DNA sequence: TGTGCCAGCAGCTTGTTACCCCCGGGACATCACCCGGCTTTCTTT. Encoded protein: CASSLLPPGHHPAFF.

The chain's CDR3 is CASSSTASSYNEQFF. The CDR3 nucleotides are TGTGCCAGCAGCTCGACAGCGAGCTCCTACAATGAGCAGTTCTTC. J is TRBJ2-1 and V is TRBV7-3, with a weak D call TRBD1 (5 bases). Trimming shortened V by 4 bases and J by 0 bases, and 10 bases separated the two germline ends. Germline V gives CDR1 SGHTA, CDR2 FQGTGA. This CDR3 contains 15 residues.

The chain couples TRBV19 to TRBJ1-3; unclear D gene. The germline CDR1 and CDR2 sequences are LNHDA and SQIVND (reference sequence). Trimming pared 1 base from V and 0 bases from J, leaving 13 bases between. The length of the CDR3 is 17 residues. CDR3 region: CASSIVVTLHSGNTIYF. Written as DNA, the CDR3 is TGTGCCAGTAGTATAGTCGTCACCTTACACTCTGGAAACACCATATATTTT.

The rearrangement links TRBV4-2 to TRBJ2-5; D gene ambiguous. The end of the DNA is better explained by TRBJ2-7, so the J call may be wrong. The CDR3 covers 13 residues. Looked up from germline, CDR1 is LGHNA and CDR2 is YNFKEQ. The CDR3 is CASSQGLTNEQYF. CDR3 nucleotides: TGTGCCAGCAGCCAAGGGCTCACTAACGAGCAGTACTTC.